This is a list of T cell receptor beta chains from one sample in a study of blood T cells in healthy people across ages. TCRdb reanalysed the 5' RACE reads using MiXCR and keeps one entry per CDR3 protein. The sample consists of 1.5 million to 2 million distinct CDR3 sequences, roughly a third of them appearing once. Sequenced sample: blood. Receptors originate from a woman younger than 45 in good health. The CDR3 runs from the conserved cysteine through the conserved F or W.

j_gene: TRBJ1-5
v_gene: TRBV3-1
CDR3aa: CASSQAHRVGQPQHF

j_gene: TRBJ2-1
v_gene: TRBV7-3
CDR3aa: CASSLLGGTSVNNEQFF

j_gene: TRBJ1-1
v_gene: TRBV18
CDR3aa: CASSPTRQLNTEAFF

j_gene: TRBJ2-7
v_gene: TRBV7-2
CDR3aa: CASSKNTYEQYF

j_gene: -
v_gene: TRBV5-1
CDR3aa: CASSSVPGQGAEETQYF

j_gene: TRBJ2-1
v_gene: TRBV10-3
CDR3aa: CAISEQPSGRGDNEQFF

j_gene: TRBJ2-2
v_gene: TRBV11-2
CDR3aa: CASSLVGRNTGELFF

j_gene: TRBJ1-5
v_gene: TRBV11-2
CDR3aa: CASSLVTGEGQPQHF

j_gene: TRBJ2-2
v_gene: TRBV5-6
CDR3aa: CASSSPGQGKWELFF

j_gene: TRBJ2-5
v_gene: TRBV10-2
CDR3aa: CARSDNSGGTGSAKTQYF

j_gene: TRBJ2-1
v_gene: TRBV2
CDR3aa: CASSSPASGGGNEQFF

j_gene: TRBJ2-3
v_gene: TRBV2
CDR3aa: CASKRGLSTDTQYF

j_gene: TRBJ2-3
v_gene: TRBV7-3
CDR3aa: CASSSGLAEFTDTQYF

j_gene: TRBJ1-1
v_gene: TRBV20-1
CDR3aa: CSARSPKGTGKPNTEAFF

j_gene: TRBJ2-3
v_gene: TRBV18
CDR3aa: CASSRQGRTGTDTQYF

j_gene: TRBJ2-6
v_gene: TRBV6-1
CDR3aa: CAILEGPGANVLTF

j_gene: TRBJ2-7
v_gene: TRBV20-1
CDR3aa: CSAPLGGGFYEQYF

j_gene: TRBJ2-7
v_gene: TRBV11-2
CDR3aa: CASSRLGLAGGPGYEQYF

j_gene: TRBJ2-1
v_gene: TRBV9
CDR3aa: CASSVVAGGKDEQFF

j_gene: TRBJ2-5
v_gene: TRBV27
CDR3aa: CASSPRDTSWEETQYF

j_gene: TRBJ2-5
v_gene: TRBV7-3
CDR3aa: CASSPAGQHQETQYF

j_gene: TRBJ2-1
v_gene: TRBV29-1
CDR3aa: CSLEESSYNEQFF

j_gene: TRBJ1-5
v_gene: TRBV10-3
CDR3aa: CAISESSTSGNQPQHF

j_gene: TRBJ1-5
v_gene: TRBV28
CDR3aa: CASSREGDGDQPQHF

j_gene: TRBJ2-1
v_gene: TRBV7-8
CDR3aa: CASSWGKEYNEQFF

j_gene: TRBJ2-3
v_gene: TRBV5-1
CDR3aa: CASSFGVADLTDTQYF

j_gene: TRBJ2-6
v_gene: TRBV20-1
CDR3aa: CSATGHDSGANVLTF

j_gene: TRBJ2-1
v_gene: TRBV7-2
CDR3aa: CASSTAGGLGEQFF

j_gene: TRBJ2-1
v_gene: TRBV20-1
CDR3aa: CSARALEEQFF

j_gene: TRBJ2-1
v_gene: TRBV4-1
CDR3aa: CASSLPGQGYEQFF

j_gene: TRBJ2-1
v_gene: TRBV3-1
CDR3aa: CASRAGGPGNNEQFF

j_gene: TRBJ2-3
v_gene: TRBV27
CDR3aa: CASSFPRTTDTQYF

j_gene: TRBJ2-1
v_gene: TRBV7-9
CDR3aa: CASSLGVSGDEQFF

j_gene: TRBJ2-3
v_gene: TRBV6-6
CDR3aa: CASSYFGIAGSGDTQYF

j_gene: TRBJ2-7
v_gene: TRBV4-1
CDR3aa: CASSHFRDWTSYEQYF

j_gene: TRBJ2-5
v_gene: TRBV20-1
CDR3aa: CSARGAGGPVETQYF

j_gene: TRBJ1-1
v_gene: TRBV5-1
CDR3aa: CVSSLSRTGTEAFF

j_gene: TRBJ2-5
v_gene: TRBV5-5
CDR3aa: CASSLDFGTRETQYF

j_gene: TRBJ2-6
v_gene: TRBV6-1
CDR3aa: CASIIGTGGANVLTF

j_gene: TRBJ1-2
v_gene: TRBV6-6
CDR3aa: CASRIKGSQLNGYTF

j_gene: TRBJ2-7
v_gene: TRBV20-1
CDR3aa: CSANKRGEFSLEQFYEQYF

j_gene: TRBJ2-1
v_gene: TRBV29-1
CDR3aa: CSVGPQYGEQFF

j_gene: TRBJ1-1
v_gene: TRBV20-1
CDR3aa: CSAYQTVVTEAFF

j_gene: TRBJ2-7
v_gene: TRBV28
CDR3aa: CASSLFRASYEQYF

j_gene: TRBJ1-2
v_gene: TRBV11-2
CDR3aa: CASSFWTGRDYGYTF

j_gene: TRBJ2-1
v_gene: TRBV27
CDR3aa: CASSFPRQGHNEQFF

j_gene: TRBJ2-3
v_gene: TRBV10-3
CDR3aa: CAIGTSGRTDTQYF

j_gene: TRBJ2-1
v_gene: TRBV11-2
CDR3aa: CASRPLGSGSTPAVFF

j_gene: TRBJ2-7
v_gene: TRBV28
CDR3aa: CAGSPSAGGLSANYEQYF

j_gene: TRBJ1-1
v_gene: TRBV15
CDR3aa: CATSSRGPTEAFF

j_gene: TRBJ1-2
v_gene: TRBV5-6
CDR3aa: CASSLESGGNDGYTF

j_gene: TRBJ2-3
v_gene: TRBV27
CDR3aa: CASSVNAGTQYF

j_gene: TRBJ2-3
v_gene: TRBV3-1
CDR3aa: CASSQEAGPGTDTQYF

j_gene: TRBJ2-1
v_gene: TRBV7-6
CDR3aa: CASSLGPPLTGSYNEQFF

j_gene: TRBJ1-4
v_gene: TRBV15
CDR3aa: CATSPGGVNEKLFF

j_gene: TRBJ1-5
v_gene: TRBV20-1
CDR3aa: CSARDEGPINQPQHF

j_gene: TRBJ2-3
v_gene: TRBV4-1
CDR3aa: CASSPQTSGRRGDTQYF

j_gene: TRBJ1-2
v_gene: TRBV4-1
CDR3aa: CASSQERGFEANYGYTF

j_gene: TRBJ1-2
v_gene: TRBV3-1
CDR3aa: CASSQSAYYGYTF